These 27 T cell receptor beta chains came from one sample sequenced in a study of Ad26.COV2.S vaccination and SARS-CoV-2 variants. TCRdb keeps only in-frame clones here, not all; method: immunoSEQ multiplex PCR. The profile covers about 410,000 clones, with roughly nine tenths appearing a single time and more than 3% taken by the ten largest. Specified treatment: roughly 19 received Ad26.COV2.S at low or high dose, single or two shots; roughly five received placebo; per-sample allocation not given. Vaccine and placebo recipients were sampled on day 63 after the first injection. Sequencing used peripheral blood, obtained in a trial of Ad26.COV2.S vaccine versus placebo. The receptor source for this set is a person aged 18-65 years who received the Ad26.COV2.S COVID-19 vaccine or a placebo.

The chain combines TRBV30 with TRBJ2-2; TRBD2 agrees at 8 bases. The V gene's germline CDR1 is GTSNPN and CDR2 SVGIG (reference sequence). The V segment lost 4 bases and the J segment 4 bases; nucleotides outside the gene matches: 2. CDR3 length: 13 residues. In DNA, the CDR3 is TGTGCCTGGACGGGGGGGTTCACCGGGGAGCTGTTTTTT. Protein: CAWTGGFTGELFF.

This clone was seen a single time. The chain couples TRBV5-4 to TRBJ1-3, with TRBD1 identical over 10 bases. This CDR3 spans 16 amino acids. The germline CDR1 and CDR2 sequences are SGHNT and YYREEE (reference sequence). Trimming at V came to 1 base and at J to 1 base, leaving 2 bases not matched to a gene. The CDR3 DNA is TGTGCCAGCAGCTTGTGGGACAGGGGATCTGGAAACACCATATATTTT. It translates to CASSLWDRGSGNTIYF.

The chain combines TRBV7-2 with TRBJ2-1; 10 positions match TRBD2. The CDR3 spans 14 residues. Trimming cost V 8 bases and J 7 bases; bases outside gene matches: 8. Germline V gene sequence: CDR1 SGHTA, CDR2 FQGNSA. The CDR3 DNA is TGTGCCAGCGGCCAGGGACTAGCGATAAATGAGCAGTTCTTC. It codes for CASGQGLAINEQFF. The entire variable domain, with the rest obtained from reference TRBV7-2 and TRBJ2-1, is as follows: GAGVSQSPSNKVTEKGKDVELRCDPISGHTALYWYRQSLGQGLEFLIYFQGNSAPDKSGLPSDRFSAERTGGSVSTLTIQRTQQEDSAVYLCASGQGLAINEQFFGPGTRLTVL.

V usage is TRBV6-5 and J usage is TRBJ2-7; 7 nucleotides align to TRBD1. Germline values: CDR1 MNHEY, CDR2 SVGAGI. This CDR3 contains 13 residues. The junction had 6 bases not matched to a gene; V was cut back by 8 bases and J by 2 bases. CDR3 sequence (DNA): TGTGCCAGCGGCCGGGACAGAACCTACGAGCAGTACTTC. Translating it yields CASGRDRTYEQYF.

The V gene is TRBV6-6, the J gene TRBJ1-4, with 9 bases lining up with TRBD1. In germline, CDR1 is MNHNY, CDR2 SVGAGI (reference sequence). CDR3 length: 16 amino acids. The junction had 8 bases not matched to a gene; V was cut back by 6 bases and J by 3 bases. The CDR3 DNA sequence: TGTGCCAGCAGACGGGAACAGGGGGCGGCTAATGAAAAACTGTTTTTT. Translating gives CASRREQGAANEKLFF.

The DNA for the CDR3 is TGTGCCAGCAGCTCGCAAGGCGGGATTGGGCAGCCCCAGCATTTT. Protein: CASSSQGGIGQPQHF. The rearrangement links TRBV7-2 to TRBJ1-5; D is uncertain. V lost 4 bases and J lost 7, with 17 bases in between. This CDR3 has 15 amino acids. Germline CDR1 is SGHTA and CDR2 is FQGNSA.

The rearrangement uses TRBV27 and TRBJ2-6; D remains unclear. Germline CDR1 is MNHEY and CDR2 is SMNVEV (reference sequence). Trimming left V 4 bases short and J 4 bases short, with 8 bases between. The CDR3 loop spans 14 amino acids. Here the CDR3 reads CASSSPVGANVLTF. The CDR3 DNA reads as TGTGCCAGCAGTTCCCCGGTCGGGGCCAACGTCCTGACTTTC. The whole variable domain, remainder taken from reference TRBV27 and TRBJ2-6, is EAQVTQNPRYLITVTGKKLTVTCSQNMNHEYMSWYRQDPGLGLRQIYYSMNVEVTDKGDVPEGYKVSRKEKRNFPLILESPSPNQTSLYFCASSSPVGANVLTFGAGSRLTVL.

The gene calls are TRBV10-2 and TRBJ1-1; D is uncertain. This CDR3 contains 13 residues. V was clipped by 5 bases and J by 4 bases, with 11 bases between them. From germline, CDR1 is WSHSY and CDR2 SAAADI. The CDR3 DNA follows: TGCGCCAGCAGTCCCATAGCGGCCACTGAAGCTTTCTTT. Translated, it gives CASSPIAATEAFF.

J is TRBJ2-4 and V is TRBV19; D is perhaps TRBD1 (7 bases). The germline gives CDR1 LNHDA, CDR2 SQIVND (reference sequence). The ends were cut back, 3 bases at V and 3 bases at J, with 21 bases in the middle. The CDR3 has 18 residues. CDR3 sequence reads: CASSIRGGVVGGKNIQYF. As DNA, the CDR3 is TGTGCCAGTAGTATTAGAGGGGGCGTCGTCGGGGGCAAAAACATTCAGTACTTC.

This chain links TRBV2 with TRBJ2-2; possible D gene TRBD1, 6 bases. Germline CDR1 SNHLY, CDR2 FYNNEI. V lost 3 bases to trimming and J lost 6 bases, with 8 bases between them. There are 13 residues in the CDR3. CDR3 sequence (DNA): TGTGCCAGCAGTGACAGGGGATCCGGGGAGCTGTTTTTT. Translated, it gives CASSDRGSGELFF.

The chain employs TRBV6-5 and TRBJ1-1; 8 nucleotides line up with TRBD1. With V trimmed by 0 bases and J by 7 bases, 1 base remained unmatched. Looked up from germline, CDR1 is MNHEY and CDR2 is SVGAGI. The CDR3 has 13 amino acids. The CDR3 sequence: CASSYSTGDEAFF. The CDR3 nucleotides read TGTGCCAGCAGTTACTCGACAGGGGATGAAGCTTTCTTT.

This chain joins TRBV19 and TRBJ1-5, with 7 nucleotides matching TRBD1. Losses at the gene ends were 5 bases for V and 4 bases for J; bases not matched to a gene: 8. CDR1 is LNHDA, CDR2 SQIVND, per germline (reference sequence). The CDR3 contains 15 residues. The CDR3 loop is CASSSGTVMNQPQHF. The CDR3, as DNA: TGTGCCAGTAGTTCCGGGACAGTCATGAATCAGCCCCAGCATTTT. Filled out from reference TRBV19 and TRBJ1-5, the complete variable domain reads DGGITQSPKYLFRKEGQNVTLSCEQNLNHDAMYWYRQDPGQGLRLIYYSQIVNDFQKGDIAEGYSVSREKKESFPLTVTSAQKNPTAFYLCASSSGTVMNQPQHFGDGTRLSIL.

The chain couples TRBV5-1 to TRBJ2-7, with 11 nucleotides matching TRBD2. The CDR3 is 16 residues long. V dropped 4 bases and J dropped 5; count of bases not matched to a gene: 11. The germline gives CDR1 SGHRS, CDR2 YFSETQ. The CDR3 protein is CASSTLAGGFRDEQYF. The CDR3 coding sequence is TGCGCCAGCAGCACCCTAGCGGGAGGTTTTAGGGACGAGCAGTACTTC.

The J gene is TRBJ2-7, the V gene TRBV5-1, with D uncertain. Trimming took off 3 bases at V and 0 bases at J, with 13 bases between the two ends. This CDR3 has 15 amino acids. Germline CDR1 reads SGHRS; CDR2 reads YFSETQ. CDR3 sequence reads: CASSYLGGHSYEQYF. The CDR3 DNA is TGCGCCAGCAGCTACCTCGGTGGGCACTCCTACGAGCAGTACTTC.

The chain uses TRBV5-8 and TRBJ2-5; 15 bases align to TRBD2. The J segment lost 4 bases and the V segment lost 5 bases, leaving 6 bases of the junction unmatched. Germline lookup yields CDR1 SGHTS and CDR2 YDEGEE. The CDR3 is 16 residues long. The CDR3 reads CASRRGLAGGPETQYF. CDR3 coding DNA: TGTGCCAGCAGACGAGGACTAGCGGGGGGGCCAGAGACCCAGTACTTC.

The chain couples TRBV5-6 to TRBJ2-7, with D perhaps TRBD1 (6 bases). V was clipped by 4 bases and J by 7 bases, with 12 bases between them. From germline, CDR1 is SGHDT and CDR2 YYEEEE. The CDR3 has 12 residues. The CDR3: CASSAGVWEQYF. In nucleotides, the CDR3 is TGTGCCAGCAGCGCAGGGGTTTGGGAGCAGTACTTC.

The V and J genes are TRBV7-2 and TRBJ1-3, with 7 bases that match TRBD1. CDR1 is SGHTA, CDR2 FQGNSA, per germline. The CDR3 totals 15 residues. The V and J ends lost 1 base and 2 bases, in that order; junction bases with no gene match: 2. CDR3 bases: TGTGCCAGCAGCTTAGACAGGGGAACTGGAAACACCATATATTTT. Protein: CASSLDRGTGNTIYF.

Regarding this clone: The same CDR3 arises from other DNA sequences in this sample as well. The V and J genes are TRBV30 and TRBJ1-5, with TRBD1 matching over 7 bases. Unmatched junction bases numbered 1, after V lost 0 bases and J lost 5 bases. The CDR3 is 13 amino acids. Germline V gene data show CDR1 as GTSNPN and CDR2 as SVGIG (reference sequence). CDR3 amino acids: CAWSVGGDQPQHF. The CDR3 region has the DNA TGTGCCTGGAGTGTAGGGGGCGATCAGCCCCAGCATTTT.

This clone has at least ten counts. V usage is TRBV20-1 and J usage is TRBJ2-2; tentatively, D is TRBD1 or TRBD2 (6 bases each). Germline CDR1 DFQATT, CDR2 SNEGSKA (reference sequence). Trimming pared 3 bases from V and 4 bases from J, leaving 12 bases between. CDR3 length: 14 residues. This chain's CDR3 is CSASWGALTGELFF. Written as DNA, the CDR3 is TGCAGTGCTAGTTGGGGGGCGCTCACCGGGGAGCTGTTTTTT.

V and J are TRBV4-3 and TRBJ2-3; D uncertain. This CDR3 has 17 residues. The V and J ends lost 0 bases and 0 bases respectively, with 13 bases between them. CDR1 and CDR2 (germline): LGHNA, YSLEER. The CDR3 DNA is TGCGCCAGCAGCCAAGATCTTGTACATACTAGCACAGATACGCAGTATTTT. Protein product: CASSQDLVHTSTDTQYF.

The gene calls are TRBV3-1 (or the pseudogene TRBV3-2) and TRBJ2-7; D is possibly TRBD1 (6 bases). Germline V lookup: CDR1 LGHDT, CDR2 YNNKEL (reference sequence). The CDR3 has 14 amino acids. Deletions cut 6 bases from V and 2 bases from J, with 14 bases between. CDR3 protein: CASRGTGTTYEQYF. DNA for the CDR3: TGTGCCAGCAGGGGAACCGGGACAACCTACGAGCAGTACTTC.

This chain uses TRBV5-5 with TRBJ1-2; TRBD1 might be the D (6 bases). V lost 5 bases and J lost 2, with 10 bases in between. Germline V CDR1 and CDR2: SGHKS, YYEKEE (reference sequence). The CDR3 has 13 residues. The CDR3 reads CASRLTGNYGYTF. CDR3 DNA: TGTGCCAGCAGGTTAACAGGGAACTATGGCTACACCTTC.

The V call is TRBV12-3 or TRBV12-4, the J call TRBJ1-6, with D hard to call. This CDR3 has 12 residues. V was clipped by 5 bases and J by 11 bases, with 10 bases between them. CDR3 DNA: TGTGCCAGCAGTGGGAAGAAAGCACCCCTCCACTTT. This encodes CASSGKKAPLHF.

This rearrangement joins TRBV9 to TRBJ2-1; unclear D gene. V was trimmed by 1 base and J by 8 bases, leaving 7 bases between them. Per germline, CDR1 SGDLS and CDR2 YYNGEE. The CDR3 extends over 12 amino acids. The CDR3 DNA is TGTGCCAGCAGCGTAAATTGGGATGAGCAGTTCTTC. Amino acids: CASSVNWDEQFF.

The rearrangement uses TRBV7-8 and TRBJ2-7; 9 bases are a match to TRBD1. The CDR3 is 14 amino acids. Losses at the gene ends were 4 bases for V and 3 bases for J; bases not matched to a gene: 4. Germline-derived CDR1 and CDR2 are SGHVS and FQNEAQ. CDR3 loop: CASSWPGQGYEQYF. CDR3 in DNA: TGTGCCAGCAGCTGGCCGGGACAGGGCTACGAGCAGTACTTC. Complete variable domain (other parts from reference TRBV7-8 and TRBJ2-7): GAGVSQSPRYKVAKRGQDVALRCDPISGHVSLFWYQQALGQGPEFLTYFQNEAQLDKSGLPSDRFFAERPEGSVSTLKIQRTQQEDSAVYLCASSWPGQGYEQYFGPGTRLTVT.

V gene TRBV7-2 combines with J gene TRBJ2-7; either TRBD1 or TRBD2 may fit D (6 bases each). This CDR3 region has 13 residues. Per the germline V gene, CDR1 is SGHTA and CDR2 is FQGNSA. Trimming removed 3 bases at V and 6 bases at J, with 12 bases between. The CDR3 nucleotides are TGTGCCAGCAGCTTTGGAGGGGGTGGCGAGCAGTACTTC. Its protein product is CASSFGGGGEQYF.

The chain employs TRBV4-3 and TRBJ1-1, with D possibly TRBD1 on 5 matching bases. Germline CDR1 is LGHNA and CDR2 is YSLEER. V gave up 0 bases and J gave up 1 base, with 12 bases separating them. The CDR3 spans 16 residues. The CDR3 DNA reads TGCGCCAGCAGCCAAGACCCCCGGGGGGGGAACACTGAAGCTTTCTTT. Protein sequence: CASSQDPRGGNTEAFF.